This TCR beta chain was identified during a study of T-cell reconstitution after alpha-beta-depleted transplantation in children. V trimming: 3 bases; J trimming: 7 bases; junction bases outside the gene matches: 24. CDR3 size: 19 residues. Germline V gene sequence: CDR1 SGHRS, CDR2 YFSETQ. Unique molecular identifiers tagged the TCRbeta library. TCRdb re-analysed the PCR reads in MiXCR, keeping a single row per CDR3 protein. Of hundreds of thousands of distinct CDR3 sequences in the sample, about 33% were seen once. The TCR was taken from a human donor who donated a stem cell graft to a child with aplastic anemia. The chain uses TRBV5-1 and TRBJ1-1, with 7 bases that match TRBD1. Sequencing was performed on PBMCs from the stem cell graft donor, taken from the stem cell graft. The CDR3, as DNA: TGCGCCAGCAGCTGCACCCCTTACAGGGGATTGGCGGACCTTCATGAAGCTTTCTTT. Translated: CASSCTPYRGLADLHEAFF.